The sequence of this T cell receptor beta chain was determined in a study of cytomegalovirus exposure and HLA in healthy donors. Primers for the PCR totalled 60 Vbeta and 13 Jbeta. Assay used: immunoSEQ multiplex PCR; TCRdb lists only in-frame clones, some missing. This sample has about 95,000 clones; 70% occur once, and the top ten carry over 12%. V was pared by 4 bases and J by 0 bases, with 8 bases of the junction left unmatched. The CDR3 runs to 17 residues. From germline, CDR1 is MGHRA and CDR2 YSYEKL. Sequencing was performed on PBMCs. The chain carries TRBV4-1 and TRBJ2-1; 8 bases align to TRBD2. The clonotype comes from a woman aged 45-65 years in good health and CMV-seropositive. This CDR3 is CASSRLPGLVSYNEQFF. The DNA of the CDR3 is TGCGCCAGCAGCCGGCTACCGGGACTAGTCTCCTACAATGAGCAGTTCTTC.